The 11 T cell receptor beta chains below all came from one sample that was sequenced in a study of control samples from healthy donors and cancer patients. TCRdb's copy holds only in-frame clones and misses some; the assay was immunoSEQ multiplex PCR. Here the sample spans about 170,000 clones, 85% to 90% being singletons. Sequencing was performed on blood. These receptors all stem from a man aged 30-40 years in good health.

The V gene is TRBV7-8, the J gene TRBJ1-5, with 8 bases fitting TRBD1. Germline-derived CDR1 and CDR2 are SGHVS and FQNEAQ. The CDR3 contains 17 residues. The V gene end was trimmed by 2 bases and the J gene end by 6 bases; junction bases not matched to a gene: 12. The CDR3: CASSLFVQGAISQPQHF. The CDR3 DNA is TGTGCCAGCAGCTTATTTGTCCAGGGGGCGATCAGTCAGCCCCAGCATTTT. The full variable domain, completed using reference TRBV7-8 and TRBJ1-5, is GAGVSQSPRYKVAKRGQDVALRCDPISGHVSLFWYQQALGQGPEFLTYFQNEAQLDKSGLPSDRFFAERPEGSVSTLKIQRTQQEDSAVYLCASSLFVQGAISQPQHFGDGTRLSIL.

This chain joins TRBV4-1 and TRBJ1-1, with D tentatively TRBD1 (6 bases). Germline CDR1 and CDR2: MGHRA and YSYEKL. The V end lost 4 bases, the J end lost 5 bases, and 11 bases lay between the germline ends. CDR3 length: 13 residues. The CDR3 is CASSRGGGTEAFF. CDR3 DNA sequence: TGCGCCAGCAGCCGAGGAGGGGGAACTGAAGCTTTCTTT.

The chain recombines TRBV29-1 with TRBJ1-1, with TRBD1 identical over 7 bases. This CDR3 comprises 15 residues. With 3 bases clipped from V and 4 bases from J, the junction kept 11 bases outside the gene matches. Looked up from germline, CDR1 is SQVTM and CDR2 is ANQGSEA. CDR3 protein: CSVEDRTLGGTEAFF. In DNA, the CDR3 is TGCAGCGTTGAGGACAGGACCCTCGGGGGCACTGAAGCTTTCTTT.

The CDR3 nucleotides are TGTGCCAGCTGTTTGGGCCCCGGGGGGAGCACTGAAGCTTTCTTT. Translated, it gives CASCLGPGGSTEAFF. The chain has TRBV18 and TRBJ1-1, with a possible D match to TRBD1 (5 bases). Looked up from germline, CDR1 is KGHSH and CDR2 is LQKENI. The CDR3 contains 15 residues. The V end lost 7 bases, the J end lost 4 bases, and 19 bases lay between the germline ends.

This rearrangement joins TRBV7-2 to TRBJ2-5; TRBD1 matches at 7 bases. Per germline, CDR1 SGHTA and CDR2 FQGNSA. V gave up 7 bases and J gave up 2 bases; unmatched junction bases: 13. This CDR3 region has 16 residues. CDR3: CASTFSTGTAQETQYF. The CDR3 DNA follows: TGTGCCAGCACCTTCTCTACCGGGACAGCTCAAGAGACCCAGTACTTC. Complete variable domain (other parts from reference TRBV7-2 and TRBJ2-5): GAGVSQSPSNKVTEKGKDVELRCDPISGHTALYWYRQSLGQGLEFLIYFQGNSAPDKSGLPSDRFSAERTGGSVSTLTIQRTQQEDSAVYLCASTFSTGTAQETQYFGPGTRLLVL.

The chain carries TRBV10-3 and TRBJ2-1; 7 nucleotides line up with TRBD2. The CDR3 sequence is 16 residues long. The germline gives CDR1 ENHRY, CDR2 SYGVKD. V was clipped by 6 bases and J by 7 bases; unmatched bases: 15. DNA for the CDR3: TGTGCCATCAGCTTACTGACTAGCCGGACGAGTAATGAGCAGTTCTTC. Translated: CAISLLTSRTSNEQFF.

The genes are TRBV21-1 and TRBJ1-1. TRBV21-1 is reported as a pseudogene. There are 15 residues in the CDR3. Here the CDR3 reads CASSRGGGEDTEAFF. As DNA, the CDR3 is TGTGCCAGCAGCAGGGGAGGGGGTGAGGACACTGAAGCTTTCTTT.

The rearrangement joins TRBV13 to TRBJ1-3; D is ambiguous. The CDR3 has 16 amino acids. CDR1 is PRHDT and CDR2 is FYEKMQ in the germline V gene (reference sequence). V lost 1 base and J lost 0, with 10 bases in between. The DNA of the CDR3 is TGTGCCAGCAGCTTAGCTTCAGCTAGCTCTGGAAACACCATATATTTT. Translation: CASSLASASSGNTIYF.

The chain couples TRBV25-1 to TRBJ2-1; 8 nucleotides line up with TRBD2. Germline V lookup: CDR1 MGHDK, CDR2 SYGVNS. The CDR3 has 16 residues. V shed 5 bases and J 10 bases; nucleotides not matched to a gene: 16. The CDR3 bases are TGTGCCAGCAGTACACCGCGGGGGGCCCCCCGCAGGGAGCAGTTCTTC. As protein: CASSTPRGAPRREQFF.

This rearrangement joins TRBV10-3 to TRBJ1-2; 7 nucleotides align to TRBD1. Germline V gene data show CDR1 as ENHRY and CDR2 as SYGVKD. V shed 3 bases, J shed 2 bases, and the junction held 12 bases outside the gene matches. This CDR3 comprises 17 residues. CDR3 sequence (DNA): TGTGCCATCAGTGAAGGGACTCCAGGGGGACCAAACTATGGCTACACCTTC. This sequence encodes CAISEGTPGGPNYGYTF.

The genes are TRBV28 and TRBJ2-1; D remains ambiguous. Germline V CDR1 and CDR2: MDHEN, SYDVKM. With 8 bases removed from V and 5 bases from J, the gap between germline ends came to 10 bases. The CDR3 contains 12 residues. CDR3 sequence (DNA): TGTGCCAGCGATGAGAGAGACAATGAGCAGTTCTTC. Its translation: CASDERDNEQFF.